The following is a T cell receptor beta chain sequence with its context. Its antigen is still unknown. This entry belongs to a study of radiotherapy plus CTLA-4 blockade in lung cancer. Across the study: Among all patients, roughly 17% showed objective responses, while roughly 34% had disease control. Overall study results and limits: Expansion of tumor-derived TCR clones was observed in blood after radiotherapy plus ipilimumab. Early blood T cell clone changes and increased post-radiation serum interferon-beta were reportedly the strongest response predictors.

Profiling relied on immunoSEQ multiplex PCR, and the TCRdb table lists in-frame clones only, not all of them. This table has roughly 100,000 clones, about 85% appearing once. Patients with chemo-refractory metastatic non-small-cell lung cancer received focal radiation plus CTLA-4 blockade with ipilimumab. The sample was peripheral blood, taken from a patient treated with radiotherapy plus ipilimumab. The TCR was taken from a human donor with non-small cell lung cancer that progressed on radiotherapy plus ipilimumab. Some clones in this sample may be carry-over from other donors' samples.

CDR3 region: CASSLRGSTDTQYF. The CDR3 nucleotides are TGTGCCAGCAGCCTGCGAGGGTCCACAGATACGCAGTATTTT. The chain has TRBV6-5 and TRBJ2-3; D might be TRBD2 (5 bases). This CDR3 contains 14 residues. With 6 bases removed from V and 2 bases from J, the gap between germline ends came to 12 bases. Germline V gene sequence: CDR1 MNHEY, CDR2 SVGAGI.